The next 14 T cell receptor beta chains were all read from a single sample in a study of identical twins. In TCRdb, the 5' RACE reads were re-called with MiXCR into one record per CDR3 protein. The sample comprises 750,000 to 950,000 distinct CDR3 sequences, 12% of which are singletons, and 1.5% to 2% rests with the top ten. The data also belong to a second study, concerning yellow fever vaccine responses in identical twins.

The sequencing input was PBMCs. Receptor source: a woman aged 18-29 years in good health.

This clonotype has a handful of counts. The chain joins TRBV5-1 to TRBJ2-5; D possibly corresponds to TRBD2 (5 bases). The V gene lost 0 bases and the J gene lost 5 bases, with 17 bases spanning the gap. Germline CDR1 is SGHRS and CDR2 is YFSETQ. The CDR3 has 16 amino acids. CDR3 sequence reads: CASSLAVSGVGETQYF. The CDR3 DNA reads as TGCGCCAGCAGCTTGGCCGTATCCGGGGTAGGGGAGACCCAGTACTTC.

This clonotype was counted a few times. The rearrangement uses TRBV12-3 or TRBV12-4 and TRBJ1-6; D might be TRBD1 (5 bases). V was cut by 6 bases and J by 4 bases, with 13 bases left in between. This CDR3 is built from 15 residues. CDR3 residues: CASSRAGRYNSPLHF. CDR3 coding DNA: TGTGCCAGCAGCCGGGCGGGACGGTATAATTCACCCCTCCACTTT.

The rearrangement links TRBV2 to TRBJ2-3, with D perhaps TRBD1 (6 bases). The CDR3 has 15 residues. The germline gives CDR1 SNHLY, CDR2 FYNNEI. The germline V and J ends were trimmed by 8 bases and 4 bases, with 19 bases remaining between them. The CDR3 DNA sequence: TGTGCCAGCGTGACGGGACAACTTAGTGCAGATACGCAGTATTTT. Protein: CASVTGQLSADTQYF.

V is TRBV11-2 and J is TRBJ1-1, with 12 bases matching TRBD1. Germline lookup yields CDR1 SGHAT and CDR2 FQNNGV. The CDR3 totals 14 residues. V shed 8 bases, J shed 6 bases, and the junction held 7 bases outside the gene matches. CDR3 region: CASGTGGARAEAFF. In DNA form, the CDR3 reads TGTGCCAGCGGGACAGGGGGCGCGCGGGCTGAAGCTTTCTTT.

The table lists this clonotype with a few counts. The rearrangement uses TRBV6-1 and TRBJ1-4; D might be TRBD1 (5 bases). V was clipped by 1 base and J by 5 bases, with 11 bases between them. From germline, CDR1 is MNHNS and CDR2 SASEGT. The CDR3 is 15 residues long. CDR3 in DNA: TGTGCCAGCAGTGAAGTCGACAGAATAAATGAAAAACTGTTTTTT. This gives the protein CASSEVDRINEKLFF.

The chain joins TRBV12-3 or TRBV12-4 to TRBJ2-1; the D gene is possibly TRBD1 (6 bases). The germline V and J ends were trimmed by 3 bases and 8 bases, with 29 bases remaining between them. CDR3 length equals 19 residues. The CDR3 sequence is CASSLWFKGPKDSHDEQFF. CDR3 nucleotide sequence: TGTGCCAGCAGTTTGTGGTTCAAAGGGCCGAAGGACAGTCACGATGAGCAGTTCTTC.

The rearrangement links TRBV4-2 to TRBJ2-1; 7 bases align to TRBD2. This CDR3 contains 15 residues. Germline assignment: CDR1 LGHNA and CDR2 YNFKEQ. The J segment lost 0 bases and the V segment lost 4 bases, leaving 3 bases of the junction unmatched. CDR3 bases: TGTGCCAGCAGCCGAGCGGGAATCTCCTACAATGAGCAGTTCTTC. It codes for CASSRAGISYNEQFF.

The CDR3 DNA reads as TGCAGTGCTATACCGCAATACAGCGATAGCGGGGGGGCGAGCAGCACAGATACGCAGTATTTT. It is translated as CSAIPQYSDSGGASSTDTQYF. The rearrangement links TRBV20-1 to TRBJ2-3, with 11 bases matching TRBD2. The ends lost 4 bases at V and 0 bases at J; junction bases unmatched: 21. CDR1 is DFQATT and CDR2 is SNEGSKA in the germline V gene (reference sequence). The CDR3 is 21 amino acids.

The CDR3 loop is CSARRGERPGGELFF. In DNA form, the CDR3 reads TGCAGTGCTAGAAGGGGCGAACGGCCCGGTGGGGAGCTGTTTTTT. V usage is TRBV20-1 and J usage is TRBJ2-2; D may be TRBD1 (5 bases). From germline, CDR1 is DFQATT and CDR2 SNEGSKA (reference sequence). The CDR3 contains 15 residues. V lost 2 bases to trimming and J lost 8 bases, with 18 bases between them.

A few counts support this clonotype. V gene TRBV7-3 combines with J gene TRBJ2-2; 7 bases map to TRBD1. The germline gives CDR1 SGHTA, CDR2 FQGTGA. This CDR3 has 16 amino acids. Losses at the gene ends were 0 bases for V and 2 bases for J; bases not matched to a gene: 3. For the CDR3, the DNA is TGTGCCAGCAGCTTAACGGGACAGATTAACACCGGGGAGCTGTTTTTT. This sequence encodes CASSLTGQINTGELFF.

The rearrangement joins TRBV4-1 to TRBJ2-3, with 10 positions matching TRBD2. Per the germline V gene, CDR1 is MGHRA and CDR2 is YSYEKL. V was clipped by 6 bases and J by 5 bases; unmatched bases: 11. The CDR3 spans 16 residues. The CDR3 DNA is TGCGCCAGCAGAGCGGGTCTAGCGGGAGCTGGAGATACGCAGTATTTT. Its translation: CASRAGLAGAGDTQYF.

This clonotype occurred a few times. J is TRBJ2-4 and V is TRBV12-3 or TRBV12-4, with a weak D call TRBD2 (6 bases). Deletions cut 6 bases from V and 3 bases from J, with 12 bases between. The CDR3 loop spans 14 amino acids. CDR3 protein: CASSPQRVKNIQYF. The CDR3 DNA follows: TGTGCCAGCAGCCCCCAGCGGGTCAAAAACATTCAGTACTTC.

The chain has TRBV11-2 and TRBJ2-7; TRBD1 is a possible D gene (6 bases). This CDR3 has 14 amino acids. The V end was cut by 1 base, the J end by 6 bases, with 13 bases between. Germline loops: CDR1 SGHAT, CDR2 FQNNGV. The CDR3 loop is CASSLVAQGFEQYV. DNA of the CDR3: TGTGCCAGCAGCTTAGTTGCACAGGGTTTCGAGCAGTACGTC.

This chain connects TRBV7-3 to TRBJ2-7; 11 bases match TRBD1. The CDR3 contains 14 residues. V gave up 5 bases and J gave up 4 bases; unmatched junction bases: 4. Germline CDR1 reads SGHTA; CDR2 reads FQGTGA. CDR3 region: CASSNRDRGYEQYF. CDR3 coding DNA: TGTGCCAGCAGCAACCGGGACAGGGGGTACGAGCAGTACTTC.